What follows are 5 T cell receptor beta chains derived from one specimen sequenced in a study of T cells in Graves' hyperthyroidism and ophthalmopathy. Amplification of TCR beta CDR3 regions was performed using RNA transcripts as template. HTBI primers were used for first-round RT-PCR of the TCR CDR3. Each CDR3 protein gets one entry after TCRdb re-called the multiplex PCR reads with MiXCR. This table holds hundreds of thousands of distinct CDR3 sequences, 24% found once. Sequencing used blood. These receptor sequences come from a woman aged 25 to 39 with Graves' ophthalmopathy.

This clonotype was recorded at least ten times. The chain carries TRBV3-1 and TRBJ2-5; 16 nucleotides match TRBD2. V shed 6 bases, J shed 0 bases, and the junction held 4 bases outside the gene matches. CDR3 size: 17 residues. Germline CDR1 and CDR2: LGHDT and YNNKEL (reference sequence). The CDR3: CASRGLAGGTYQETQYF. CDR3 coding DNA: TGTGCCAGCAGGGGACTAGCGGGGGGGACGTACCAAGAGACCCAGTACTTC.

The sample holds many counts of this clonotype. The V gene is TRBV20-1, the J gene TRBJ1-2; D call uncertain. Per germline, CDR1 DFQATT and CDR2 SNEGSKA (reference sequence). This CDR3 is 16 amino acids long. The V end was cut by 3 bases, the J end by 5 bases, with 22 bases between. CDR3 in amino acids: CSARGTDSSPTYGYTF. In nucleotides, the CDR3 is TGCAGTGCTAGGGGTACAGACTCGAGTCCCACATATGGCTACACCTTC.

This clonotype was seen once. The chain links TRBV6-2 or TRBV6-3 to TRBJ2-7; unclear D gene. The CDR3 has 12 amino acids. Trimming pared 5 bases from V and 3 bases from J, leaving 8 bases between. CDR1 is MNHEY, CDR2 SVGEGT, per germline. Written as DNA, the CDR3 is TGTGCCAGCAGTCGACAATACTACGAGCAGTACTTC. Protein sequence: CASSRQYYEQYF.

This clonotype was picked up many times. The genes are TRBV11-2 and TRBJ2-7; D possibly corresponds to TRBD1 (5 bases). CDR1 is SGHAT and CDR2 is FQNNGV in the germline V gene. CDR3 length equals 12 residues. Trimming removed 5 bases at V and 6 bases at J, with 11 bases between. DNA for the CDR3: TGTGCCAGCAGCAAAGTGGACATCGAGCAGTACTTC. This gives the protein CASSKVDIEQYF.

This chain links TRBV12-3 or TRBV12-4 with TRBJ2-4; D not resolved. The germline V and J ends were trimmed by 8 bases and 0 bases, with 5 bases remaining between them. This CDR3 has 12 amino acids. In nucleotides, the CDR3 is TGTGCCAGCGGTGAAGCCAAAAACATTCAGTACTTC. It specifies CASGEAKNIQYF.